This T cell receptor beta chain was recorded in a study of T cells in localized non-small cell lung cancer. General observations from the study: Sequence data derive from only one tumor region, so heterogeneity remains possible. Adjacent lung exhibited a median of approximately 59 among the 100 most abundant tumor clones. Tumor showed lower T cell clonality than uninvolved adjacent lung, where it was highest.

Comments on this clone: Its antigen remains unidentified.

The CDR3 spans 14 residues. Germline V CDR1 and CDR2: SGHDN, FVKESK. V lost 1 base and J lost 7, with 13 bases in between. The protocol was immunoSEQ multiplex PCR, while the TCRdb copy is restricted to in-frame clones and leaves out a portion. The table records 35,000 or so clones, roughly 89% of them present only once. The chain joins TRBV14 to TRBJ1-1; no firm D call. The clonotype originates from a woman between 40 and 69 years old with stage I lung adenocarcinoma. The sample in question was peripheral blood, obtained before any cancer treatment. In nucleotides, the CDR3 is TGTGCCAGCAGCCAAGTGTCGTTTGGAGGTGAAGCTTTCTTT. The encoded protein is CASSQVSFGGEAFF.